Below are 24 T cell receptor beta chains sequenced from a single sample in a study of esophageal squamous cell carcinoma under preoperative chemotherapy (dated by TCRdb to 2016 to 2019). The time point label on this specimen signifies: after preoperative PTX-NDP chemotherapy. Libraries were made using PCR. Reads for this sample came from a HiSeq X Ten. TCRdb redid the processing of the public reads, applying fastp at Q25 and MiXCR, and retained in-frame beta chains. Rows merge per CDR3 protein into single entries with the most common DNA and genes. The sample table holds 34,000 or so distinct CDR3 sequences, of which roughly 52% were seen once. The top ten constitute approximately 23% of the sample. The sample here was taken from a patient given preoperative chemotherapy. These receptors originate from a human donor with esophageal squamous cell carcinoma. The donor label of this sample is uncertain.

This clonotype was counted a few times. This chain joins TRBV6-1 and TRBJ2-3; 13 bases are shared with TRBD2. V shed 6 bases, J shed 2 bases, and the junction held 8 bases outside the gene matches. Germline V lookup: CDR1 MNHNS, CDR2 SASEGT. The CDR3 loop spans 17 amino acids. CDR3 residues: CASRRTSGSPPTDTQYF. For the CDR3, the DNA is TGTGCCAGCAGAAGGACTAGCGGGAGTCCCCCCACAGATACGCAGTATTTT.

This chain connects TRBV5-1 to TRBJ2-1, with 7 bases matching TRBD1. The CDR3 totals 14 residues. J gave up 10 bases and V 0 bases, and 7 bases lay outside the gene matches. Looked up from germline, CDR1 is SGHRS and CDR2 is YFSETQ. The CDR3 sequence is CASSLGQGKHEQFF. The CDR3 DNA is TGCGCCAGCAGCTTGGGACAGGGTAAGCACGAGCAGTTCTTC.

The genes are TRBV12-3 or TRBV12-4 and TRBJ1-6, with D possibly being TRBD1 (6 bases). There are 13 residues in the CDR3. V was clipped by 5 bases and J by 8 bases, with 10 bases between them. Here the CDR3 reads CASSRNRDSPLHF. The CDR3 bases are TGTGCCAGCAGTCGAAACAGGGATTCACCCCTCCACTTT.

This clonotype appeared many times. The chain joins TRBV7-2 to TRBJ2-5, with D perhaps TRBD2 (6 bases). V lost 4 bases to trimming and J lost 5 bases, with 17 bases between them. The CDR3 totals 15 residues. Germline CDR1 is SGHTA and CDR2 is FQGNSA. The CDR3 DNA follows: TGTGCCAGCAGCTACCCCGCGGGATTGTGGGAGACCCAGTACTTC. Translated: CASSYPAGLWETQYF.

This clonotype was counted many times. The V and J genes are TRBV6-1 and TRBJ2-1; D possibly corresponds to TRBD1 (6 bases). The CDR3 contains 15 residues. The V gene lost 7 bases and the J gene lost 0 bases, with 13 bases spanning the gap. The germline gives CDR1 MNHNS, CDR2 SASEGT. DNA of the CDR3: TGTGCCAGCAAGAACAGGGCAAGCTCCTACAATGAGCAGTTCTTC. Its protein is CASKNRASSYNEQFF.

This clonotype is medium-sized by share. The V gene is TRBV12-3 or TRBV12-4, the J gene TRBJ2-2; 7 bases fit TRBD1. The V and J ends lost 6 bases and 5 bases, in that order; junction bases with no gene match: 3. This CDR3 is 13 amino acids long. The CDR3 protein is CASRPTGTGELFF. The CDR3 DNA reads TGTGCCAGCAGACCGACAGGGACCGGGGAGCTGTTTTTT.

This clonotype was counted only a few times. One end of the junction fails to match germline, which may point to a read error. V and J are TRBV7-3 and TRBJ2-3; 8 nucleotides align to TRBD2. The V gene's germline CDR1 is SGHTA and CDR2 FQGTGA. The length of the CDR3 is 17 residues. CDR3 protein: CASSLKLGRGDGETQYF. CDR3 nucleotide sequence: TGTGCCAGCAGCCTCAAACTGGGGCGGGGGGACGGAGAGACGCAGTATTTC.

With regard to this clonotype: The junction departs from germline at one end; a sequencing error may be responsible. V usage is TRBV7-6 and J usage is TRBJ2-3; TRBD2 agrees at 8 bases. The CDR3 is 15 amino acids. Germline CDR1 is SGHVS and CDR2 is FNYEAQ. The CDR3 spells CARGFGGGDPDTQYF. CDR3 bases: TGTGCCAGGGGGTTCGGGGGGGGGGACCCAGATACGCAGTATTTC. The full variable domain, its missing parts supplied by reference TRBV7-6 and TRBJ2-3, is GAGVSQSPRYKVTKRGQDVALRCDPISGHVSLYWYRQALGQGPEFLTYFNYEAQQDKSGLPNDRFSAERPEGSISTLTIQRTEQRDSAMYRCARGFGGGDPDTQYFGPGTRLTVL.

As to this clonotype: One end of the junction does not line up with germline, which may come from a read error. The chain employs TRBV12-3 or TRBV12-4 and TRBJ2-3, with D possibly called TRBD1 or TRBD2 (6 bases each). The CDR3 has 14 residues. The CDR3 nucleotides are TGTGCGGGGAGTGGGGGGCCCACCACAGATACCCAGTATTTC. It yields the protein CAGSGGPTTDTQYF.

This clonotype was detected only a few times. The chain recombines TRBV7-8 with TRBJ2-5; D may correspond to TRBD1 or TRBD2 (5 bases each). The DNA end lines up better with TRBJ2-7; the J call may be wrong. Germline CDR1 SGHVS, CDR2 FQNEAQ. CDR3 length equals 16 residues. Written as DNA, the CDR3 is TGTGCCAGCAGCCTGCTGTCCCGGGACGCCCAAGGCGAGCAGTACTTC. Its translation: CASSLLSRDAQGEQYF.

The V call is TRBV7-8, the J call TRBJ2-1; TRBD2 matches 11 bases. Germline trimming cut 5 bases from V and 10 bases from J; bases unmatched to any gene: 10. Per germline, CDR1 SGHVS and CDR2 FQNEAQ. CDR3 size: 15 residues. In nucleotides, the CDR3 is TGTGCCAGCAGCCCGGGACTAGCGGCAAACTACGAGCAGTTCTTC. Encoded protein: CASSPGLAANYEQFF.

This chain joins TRBV7-2 and TRBJ2-1; maybe TRBD1 (8 bases). CDR1 is SGHTA, CDR2 FQGNSA, per germline. This CDR3 spans 14 amino acids. V was clipped by 5 bases and J by 13 bases, with 21 bases between them. The chain's CDR3 is CASSPRQGRGTQFF. The DNA of the CDR3 is TGTGCCAGCAGCCCGAGACAGGGGCGGGGGACCCAGTTCTTC.

J is TRBJ2-5 and V is TRBV7-2; perhaps TRBD2 as D (6 bases). CDR1 and CDR2 (germline): SGHTA, FQGNSA. V was pared by 5 bases and J by 2 bases, with 12 bases between. The CDR3 is made up of 14 amino acids. The CDR3 protein is CASSPPGLQETQYF. The DNA of the CDR3 is TGTGCCAGCAGCCCCCCGGGACTTCAAGAGACCCAGTACTTC.

This clonotype was observed at least ten times. The chain couples TRBV6-1 to TRBJ1-2; D gene ambiguous. The CDR3 loop spans 17 amino acids. The V gene's germline CDR1 is MNHNS and CDR2 SASEGT. Trimming cost V 5 bases and J 0 bases, with 19 bases left between them. The CDR3 DNA follows: TGTGCCAGCAGTACCATCAGGACGGTCGAAGCTAACTATGGCTACACCTTC. Its translation: CASSTIRTVEANYGYTF.

The genes are TRBV4-3 and TRBJ2-3, with D uncertain. The length of the CDR3 is 15 residues. Germline V lookup: CDR1 LGHNA, CDR2 YSLEER. Trimming took 5 bases from V and 2 from J, leaving 14 bases between them. CDR3: CASSFSLVNTDTQYF. Here the CDR3 DNA reads TGCGCCAGCAGCTTCAGCCTAGTGAACACAGATACGCAGTATTTT.

This clonotype came up many times. This sequence joins TRBV27 and TRBJ2-1, with 8 positions matching TRBD1. This CDR3 comprises 15 residues. Germline lookup yields CDR1 MNHEY and CDR2 SMNVEV (reference sequence). After removal of 3 bases from V and 9 bases from J, the junction contained 10 bases not matched to a gene. CDR3 sequence reads: CASSLGWTGYGEQFF. CDR3 bases: TGTGCCAGCAGTTTGGGCTGGACAGGGTACGGTGAGCAGTTCTTC.

This clonotype was seen more than once but under ten times. The J gene is TRBJ2-1, the V gene TRBV7-6, with D uncertain. V lost 2 bases and J 10 bases, leaving 9 bases between the germline ends. Per the germline V gene, CDR1 is SGHVS and CDR2 is FNYEAQ. The CDR3 covers 12 residues. The CDR3 DNA reads TGTGCCAGCAGCTTAACACGGCGGGAGCAGTTCTTC. Its translation: CASSLTRREQFF.

The CDR3: CASSVRGGGVTDTQYF. The CDR3 bases are TGTGCCAGCAGCGTTAGGGGCGGGGGAGTAACAGACACTCAGTACTTC. This chain links TRBV7-9 with TRBJ2-4, with 7 bases identical to TRBD2. Unmatched junction bases numbered 19, after V lost 5 bases and J lost 12 bases. The CDR3 spans 16 residues. The germline V gene has CDR1 SEHNR and CDR2 FQNEAQ (reference sequence).

The CDR3 coding sequence is TGTGCCAGCAGCTTAGTCGGGGGGCGGGAAGCGACCCAGTTCTTC. This codes for CASSLVGGREATQFF. The J gene is TRBJ2-5, the V gene TRBV7-6; D might be TRBD2 (7 bases). With the DNA end fitting TRBJ2-1 better, the J assignment may be wrong. The germline V gene has CDR1 SGHVS and CDR2 FNYEAQ. CDR3 length: 15 amino acids.

This clonotype turned up a few times. Sequence at one end of the junction differs from germline and may be a read error. The chain joins TRBV7-3 to TRBJ2-5; weak D call: TRBD1 (5 bases). In germline, CDR1 is SGHTA, CDR2 FQGTGA. The length of the CDR3 is 13 residues. The DNA of the CDR3 is TGTGCCACCAGCGCAGGGTACTTAGAGACCCAGTACTTC. Its translation is CATSAGYLETQYF.

On this clonotype: One junction end disagrees with the germline gene, perhaps due to a read error. The genes are TRBV27 and TRBJ2-3, with 7 bases lining up with TRBD2. This CDR3 has 16 amino acids. From germline, CDR1 is MNHEY and CDR2 SMNVEV (reference sequence). CDR3: CASRAMGGFSTDTQYF. DNA for the CDR3: TGTGCCAGCAGGGCAATGGGGGGGTTTAGCACAGATACCCAGTATTTT.

This clonotype was seen a handful of times. The CDR3 sequence is CASSMQGQEQFF. The DNA of the CDR3 is TGTGCCAGCAGCATGCAAGGACAGGAGCAGTTCTTC. The gene calls are TRBV7-8 and TRBJ2-1; maybe TRBD1 (6 bases). Germline values: CDR1 SGHVS, CDR2 FQNEAQ. This CDR3 has 12 amino acids. The V gene lost 5 bases and the J gene lost 10 bases, with 12 bases spanning the gap.

The chain is built from TRBV11-2 and TRBJ2-1; perhaps TRBD2 as D (6 bases). Deletions cut 1 base from V and 7 bases from J, with 17 bases between. The CDR3 has 16 residues. Germline CDR1 reads SGHAT; CDR2 reads FQNNGV. CDR3 nucleotides: TGTGCCAGCAGCTTAGGTGTTAGCGGAGAAGGGAATGAGCAGTTCTTC. Its protein product is CASSLGVSGEGNEQFF.

A word on this clonotype: The junction departs from germline at one end; a sequencing error may be responsible. J is TRBJ2-3 and V is TRBV6-1; TRBD2 matches at 9 bases. CDR3 length: 15 amino acids. The germline V gene has CDR1 MNHNS and CDR2 SASEGT. The CDR3 nucleotides are TGTGCCAGTCTAAAACTGGGCGGGGGGGGGGAGACGCAGTATTTC. This gives the protein CASLKLGGGGETQYF.